This T cell receptor (beta chain) was profiled in a study of blood T cell repertoires in COVID-19. About the research overall: Samples came from the United States, Italy and Spain, spanning acute and convalescent COVID-19.

The table came from immunoSEQ multiplex PCR; TCRdb's copy has only in-frame clones and leaves some out. The table shows under 50,000 clones, with around 90% occurring only once. The CDR3 contains 14 residues. V was cut by 1 base and J by 10 bases, with 13 bases left in between. Looked up from germline, CDR1 is SEHNR and CDR2 is FQNEAQ (reference sequence). The chain employs TRBV7-9 and TRBJ2-2; D call uncertain. This clonotype originated in a human donor in a cohort sampled during active COVID-19. The sequencing sample was made of peripheral blood. The CDR3 nucleotides are TGTGCCAGCAGCTTAGGGCCCGTCGGGTCGGAGCTGTTTTTT. Encoded protein: CASSLGPVGSELFF.